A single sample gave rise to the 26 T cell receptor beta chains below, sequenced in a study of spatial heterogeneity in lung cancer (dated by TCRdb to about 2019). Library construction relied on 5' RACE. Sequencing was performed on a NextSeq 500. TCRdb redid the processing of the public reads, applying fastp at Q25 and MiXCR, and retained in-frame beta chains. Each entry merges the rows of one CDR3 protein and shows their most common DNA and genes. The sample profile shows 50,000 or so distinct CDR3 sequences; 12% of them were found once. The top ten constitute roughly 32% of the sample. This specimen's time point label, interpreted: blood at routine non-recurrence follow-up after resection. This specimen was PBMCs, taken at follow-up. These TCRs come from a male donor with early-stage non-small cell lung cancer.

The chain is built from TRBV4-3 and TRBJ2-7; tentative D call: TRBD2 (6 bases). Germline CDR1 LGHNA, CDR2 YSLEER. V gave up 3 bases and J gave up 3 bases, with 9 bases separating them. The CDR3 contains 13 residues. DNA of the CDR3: TGCGCCAGCAGCCAGAGACTAGGCTACGAGCAGTACTTC. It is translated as CASSQRLGYEQYF.

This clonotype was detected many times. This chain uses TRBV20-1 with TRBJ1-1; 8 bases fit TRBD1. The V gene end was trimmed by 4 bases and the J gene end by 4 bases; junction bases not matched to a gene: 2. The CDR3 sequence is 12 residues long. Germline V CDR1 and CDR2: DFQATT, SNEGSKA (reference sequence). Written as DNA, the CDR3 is TGCAGTGCTAAAGACAGGGGCACTGAAGCTTTCTTT. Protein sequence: CSAKDRGTEAFF.

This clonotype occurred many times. CDR3 protein: CASSSGTTGAYTGELFF. Written as DNA, the CDR3 is TGTGCCAGCAGCTCCGGGACGACAGGGGCGTACACCGGGGAGCTGTTTTTT. The chain is built from TRBV5-4 and TRBJ2-2, with 8 bases aligning to TRBD1. The V and J ends lost 3 bases and 3 bases, in that order; junction bases with no gene match: 10. Germline-derived CDR1 and CDR2 are SGHNT and YYREEE (reference sequence). The CDR3 covers 17 residues.

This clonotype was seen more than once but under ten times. The CDR3 region has the DNA TGTGCCAGCAGTTACGACAGACGAGGTACGCAGTATTTT. Protein product: CASSYDRRGTQYF. The rearrangement uses TRBV6-5 and TRBJ2-3; possibly TRBD1 for D (5 bases). This CDR3 is 13 amino acids long. The V gene lost 2 bases and the J gene lost 8 bases, with 11 bases spanning the gap. Germline loops: CDR1 MNHEY, CDR2 SVGAGI.

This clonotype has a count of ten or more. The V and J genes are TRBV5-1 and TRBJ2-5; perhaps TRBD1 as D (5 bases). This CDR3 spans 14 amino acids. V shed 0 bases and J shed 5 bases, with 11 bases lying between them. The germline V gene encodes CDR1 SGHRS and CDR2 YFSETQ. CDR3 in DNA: TGCGCCAGCAGCTTGGTTGGGGCTTCGGAGACCCAGTACTTC. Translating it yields CASSLVGASETQYF.

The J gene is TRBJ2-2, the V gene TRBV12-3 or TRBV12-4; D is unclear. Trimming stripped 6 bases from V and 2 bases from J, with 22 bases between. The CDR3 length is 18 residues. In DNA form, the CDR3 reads TGTGCCAGCAGCTCCCGGCCCACGTCCTGGTTCAACACCGGGGAGCTGTTTTTT. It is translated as CASSSRPTSWFNTGELFF.

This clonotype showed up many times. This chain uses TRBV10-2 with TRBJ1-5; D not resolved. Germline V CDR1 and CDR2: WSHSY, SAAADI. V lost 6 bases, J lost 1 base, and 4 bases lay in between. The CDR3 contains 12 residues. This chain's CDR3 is CASRGSNQPQHF. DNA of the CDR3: TGCGCCAGCAGGGGAAGCAATCAGCCCCAGCATTTT.

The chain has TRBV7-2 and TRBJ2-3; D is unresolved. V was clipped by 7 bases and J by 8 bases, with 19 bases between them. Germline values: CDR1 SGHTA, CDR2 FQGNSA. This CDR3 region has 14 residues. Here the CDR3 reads CASKLVIGSGTQYF. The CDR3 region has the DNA TGTGCCAGCAAGCTCGTGATTGGGTCAGGTACGCAGTATTTT.

This CDR3 is CASSLGLAGGGEQFF. Written as DNA, the CDR3 is TGCGCCAGCAGCCTCGGACTAGCGGGAGGGGGTGAGCAGTTCTTC. The rearrangement links TRBV4-1 to TRBJ2-1; 15 nucleotides line up with TRBD2. Germline values: CDR1 MGHRA, CDR2 YSYEKL. The CDR3 loop spans 15 amino acids. The V gene end was trimmed by 4 bases and the J gene end by 9 bases; junction bases not matched to a gene: 4.

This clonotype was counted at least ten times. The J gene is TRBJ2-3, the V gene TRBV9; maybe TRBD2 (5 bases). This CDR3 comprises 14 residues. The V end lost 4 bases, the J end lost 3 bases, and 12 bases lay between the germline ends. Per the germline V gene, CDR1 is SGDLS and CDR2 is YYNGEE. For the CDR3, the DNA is TGTGCCAGCAGCCCCTCTAGCTGGACAGATACGCAGTATTTT. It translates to CASSPSSWTDTQYF.

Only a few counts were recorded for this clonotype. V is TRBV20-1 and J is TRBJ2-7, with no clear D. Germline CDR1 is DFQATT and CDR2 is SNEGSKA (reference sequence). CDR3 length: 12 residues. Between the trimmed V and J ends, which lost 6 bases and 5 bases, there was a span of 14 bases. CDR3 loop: CSAPLYPDEQYF. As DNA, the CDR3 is TGCAGTGCGCCACTCTACCCGGACGAGCAGTACTTC.

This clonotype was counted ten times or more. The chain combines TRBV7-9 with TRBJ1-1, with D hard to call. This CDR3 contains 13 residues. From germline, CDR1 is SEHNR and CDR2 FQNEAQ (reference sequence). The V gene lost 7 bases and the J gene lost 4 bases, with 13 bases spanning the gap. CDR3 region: CASTPLSGTEAFF. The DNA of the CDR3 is TGTGCCAGCACGCCTTTGAGCGGCACTGAAGCTTTCTTT.

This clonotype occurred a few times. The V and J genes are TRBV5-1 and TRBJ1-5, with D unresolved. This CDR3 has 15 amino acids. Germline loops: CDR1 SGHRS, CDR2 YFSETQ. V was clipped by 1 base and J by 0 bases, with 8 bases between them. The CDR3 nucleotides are TGCGCCAGCAGCTTGTCCGGGAATAGCAATCAGCCCCAGCATTTT. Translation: CASSLSGNSNQPQHF.

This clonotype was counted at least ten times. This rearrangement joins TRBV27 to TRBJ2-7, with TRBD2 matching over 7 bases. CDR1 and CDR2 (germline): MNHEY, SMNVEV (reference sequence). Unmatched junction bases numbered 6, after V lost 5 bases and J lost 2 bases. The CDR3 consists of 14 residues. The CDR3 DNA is TGTGCCAGCAGTCTAACCGGGACTACCTACGAGCAGTACTTC. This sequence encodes CASSLTGTTYEQYF.

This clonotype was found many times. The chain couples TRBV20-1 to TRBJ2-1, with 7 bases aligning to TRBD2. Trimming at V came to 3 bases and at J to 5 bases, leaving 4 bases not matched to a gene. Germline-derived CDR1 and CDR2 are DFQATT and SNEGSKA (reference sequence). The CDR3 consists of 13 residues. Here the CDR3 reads CSASSSGDNEQFF. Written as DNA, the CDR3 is TGCAGTGCTAGTTCTAGCGGAGACAATGAGCAGTTCTTC.

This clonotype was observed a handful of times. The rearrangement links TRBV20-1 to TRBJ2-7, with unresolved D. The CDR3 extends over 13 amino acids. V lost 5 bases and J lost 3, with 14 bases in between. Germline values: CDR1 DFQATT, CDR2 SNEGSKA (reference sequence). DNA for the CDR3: TGCAGTGCTCACCTCGGGTCATACTACGAGCAGTACTTC. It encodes CSAHLGSYYEQYF.

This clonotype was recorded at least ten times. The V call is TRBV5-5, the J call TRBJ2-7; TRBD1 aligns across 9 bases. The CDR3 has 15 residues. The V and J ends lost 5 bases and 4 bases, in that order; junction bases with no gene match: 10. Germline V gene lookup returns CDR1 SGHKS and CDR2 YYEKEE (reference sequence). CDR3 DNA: TGTGCCAGCAGTCGAGCCGGGACAGGGAGATACGAGCAGTACTTC. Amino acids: CASSRAGTGRYEQYF.

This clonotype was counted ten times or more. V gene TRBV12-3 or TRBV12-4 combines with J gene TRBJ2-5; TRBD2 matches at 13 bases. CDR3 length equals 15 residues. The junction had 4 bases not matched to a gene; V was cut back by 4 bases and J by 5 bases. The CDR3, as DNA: TGTGCCAGCAGTTCGCCGACTAGCGGGGGGGAGACCCAGTACTTC. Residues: CASSSPTSGGETQYF.

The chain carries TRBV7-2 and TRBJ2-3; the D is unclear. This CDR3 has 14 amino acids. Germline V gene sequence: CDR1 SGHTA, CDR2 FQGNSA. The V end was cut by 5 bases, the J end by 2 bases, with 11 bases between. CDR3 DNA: TGTGCCAGCAGCCCCCTTATCCTCACAGATACGCAGTATTTT. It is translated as CASSPLILTDTQYF.

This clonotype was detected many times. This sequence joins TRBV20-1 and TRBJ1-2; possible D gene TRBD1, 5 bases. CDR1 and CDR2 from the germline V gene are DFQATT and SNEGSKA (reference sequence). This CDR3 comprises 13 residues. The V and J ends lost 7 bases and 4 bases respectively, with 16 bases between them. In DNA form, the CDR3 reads TGCAGTGTCATAGTTCGACAGAGCTATGGCTACACCTTC. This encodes CSVIVRQSYGYTF.

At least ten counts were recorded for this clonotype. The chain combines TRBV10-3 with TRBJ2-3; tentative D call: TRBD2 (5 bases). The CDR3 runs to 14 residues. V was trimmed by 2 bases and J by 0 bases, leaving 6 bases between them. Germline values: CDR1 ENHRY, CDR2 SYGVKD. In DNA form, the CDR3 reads TGTGCCATCAGTGAGAGCGGCAGCACAGATACGCAGTATTTT. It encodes CAISESGSTDTQYF.

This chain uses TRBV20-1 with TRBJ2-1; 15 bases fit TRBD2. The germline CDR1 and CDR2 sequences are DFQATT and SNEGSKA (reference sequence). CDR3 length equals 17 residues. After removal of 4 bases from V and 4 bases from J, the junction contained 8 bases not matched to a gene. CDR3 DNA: TGCAGTGCTACCCAGGGACTAGCGGGAGGACGATACAATGAGCAGTTCTTC. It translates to CSATQGLAGGRYNEQFF.

In nucleotides, the CDR3 is TGTGCCAGCAGTTATGTCCAGGCTTTCGCAGATACGCAGTATTTT. This encodes CASSYVQAFADTQYF. The rearrangement links TRBV6-6 to TRBJ2-3; D is unclear. Germline V gene lookup returns CDR1 MNHNY and CDR2 SVGAGI (reference sequence). The germline V and J ends were trimmed by 3 bases and 4 bases, with 14 bases remaining between them. This CDR3 has 15 residues.

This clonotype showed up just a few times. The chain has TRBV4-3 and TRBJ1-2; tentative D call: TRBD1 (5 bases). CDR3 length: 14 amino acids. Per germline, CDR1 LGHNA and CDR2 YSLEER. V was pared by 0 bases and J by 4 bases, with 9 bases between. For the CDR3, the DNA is TGCGCCAGCAGCCAAGATTTGGGGCCCTATGGCTACACCTTC. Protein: CASSQDLGPYGYTF.

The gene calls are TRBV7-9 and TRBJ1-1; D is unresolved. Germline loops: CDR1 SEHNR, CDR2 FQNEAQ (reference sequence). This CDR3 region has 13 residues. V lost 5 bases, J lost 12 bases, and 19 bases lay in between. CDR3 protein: CASSLGLGSQTFF. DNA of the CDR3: TGTGCCAGCAGCCTAGGGCTGGGGTCCCAAACTTTCTTT.

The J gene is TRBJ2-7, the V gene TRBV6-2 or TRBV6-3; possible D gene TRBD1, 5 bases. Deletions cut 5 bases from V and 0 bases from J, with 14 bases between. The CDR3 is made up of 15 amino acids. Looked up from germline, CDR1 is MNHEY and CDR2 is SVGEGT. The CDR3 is CASSDAQASSYEQYF. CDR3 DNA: TGTGCCAGCAGTGATGCACAGGCCAGCTCCTACGAGCAGTACTTC.